The rows below give T cell receptor beta chains drawn from one sample of a study of PD-1 blockade in mismatch repair-deficient tumors. The method was immunoSEQ multiplex PCR; TCRdb's version includes in-frame clones alone and lacks a portion of them. The sample has 30,000 to 45,000 clones; 65% to 85% are singletons. The sequencing here drew on PBMCs, taken roughly nine months after starting pembrolizumab. These TCRs come from an adult with mismatch repair-deficient cancer. Each CDR3 is given with its conserved first and last residue. A D gene is named only where the DNA matches it firmly. The size entry is marked missing in some rows and otherwise reads once, few, many or a size class.

CDR3aa: CASSWGDGQGAPGEAFF
CDR3nt: TGTGCCAGCAGCTGGGGAGATGGACAGGGGGCGCCGGGTGAAGCTTTCTTT
abundance: -
j_gene: TRBJ1-1
d_gene: TRBD1
v_gene: TRBV7-9

CDR3aa: CASSLWGQGQNTEAFF
CDR3nt: TGTGCCAGCAGCCTGTGGGGACAGGGGCAGAACACTGAAGCTTTCTTT
abundance: -
j_gene: TRBJ1-1
d_gene: TRBD1
v_gene: TRBV5-8

CDR3aa: CASSEAAYYNEKLFF
CDR3nt: TGTGCCAGCAGTGAGGCCGCCTACTATAATGAAAAACTGTTTTTT
abundance: -
j_gene: TRBJ1-4
d_gene: -
v_gene: TRBV6-1

CDR3aa: CASSPTTISYNEQFF
CDR3nt: TGTGCCAGCAGCCCGACTACAATCTCCTACAATGAGCAGTTCTTC
abundance: -
j_gene: TRBJ2-1
d_gene: -
v_gene: TRBV5-8

CDR3aa: CASSLGGWGSGANVLTF
CDR3nt: TGTGCCAGCAGCTTGGGCGGGTGGGGCTCTGGGGCCAACGTCCTGACTTTC
abundance: -
j_gene: TRBJ2-6
d_gene: -
v_gene: TRBV13

CDR3aa: CASSVTGDSYNEQFF
CDR3nt: TGTGCCAGCAGTGTAACAGGGGATTCATACAATGAGCAGTTCTTC
abundance: -
j_gene: TRBJ2-1
d_gene: TRBD1
v_gene: TRBV28

CDR3aa: CSAGTGDGYTF
CDR3nt: TGCAGCGCCGGGACAGGGGATGGCTACACCTTC
abundance: -
j_gene: TRBJ1-2
d_gene: TRBD1
v_gene: TRBV29-1

CDR3aa: CASSLNPGANEQYF
CDR3nt: TGTGCCAGCAGCTTAAATCCAGGGGCCAACGAGCAGTACTTC
abundance: -
j_gene: TRBJ2-7
d_gene: -
v_gene: TRBV7-3

CDR3aa: CASSSPGDRVYNEQFF
CDR3nt: TGTGCCAGCAGTAGTCCTGGGGACAGGGTCTACAATGAGCAGTTCTTC
abundance: -
j_gene: TRBJ2-1
d_gene: TRBD1
v_gene: TRBV28

CDR3aa: CASSQGTEYGYTF
CDR3nt: TGTGCCAGCAGCCAAGGCACAGAGTATGGCTACACCTTC
abundance: once
j_gene: TRBJ1-2
d_gene: -
v_gene: TRBV4-2

CDR3aa: CASSPSPQTYEQYF
CDR3nt: TGCGCCAGCAGCCCTTCTCCCCAGACCTACGAGCAGTACTTC
abundance: few
j_gene: TRBJ2-7
d_gene: -
v_gene: TRBV5-1

CDR3aa: CASSVGLLTDTQYF
CDR3nt: TGTGCCAGCAGCGTGGGACTCCTCACAGATACGCAGTATTTT
abundance: -
j_gene: TRBJ2-3
d_gene: -
v_gene: TRBV9

CDR3aa: CASSLAGQPQHF
CDR3nt: TGTGCCAGCAGCTTAGCCGGTCAGCCCCAGCATTTT
abundance: few
j_gene: TRBJ1-5
d_gene: -
v_gene: TRBV7-8

CDR3aa: CASSLIPLAASYNEQFF
CDR3nt: TGTGCCAGCAGCTTAATCCCACTAGCAGCTAGTTACAATGAGCAGTTCTTC
abundance: -
j_gene: TRBJ2-1
d_gene: -
v_gene: TRBV7-3

CDR3aa: CASSLSGGNSHNEQFF
CDR3nt: TGTGCCAGCAGCTTGTCCGGCGGAAACTCCCACAATGAGCAGTTCTTC
abundance: -
j_gene: TRBJ2-1
d_gene: -
v_gene: TRBV7-8

CDR3aa: CASSDWTSRPYNEQFF
CDR3nt: TGTGCCAGCAGTGATTGGACTAGCAGGCCCTACAATGAGCAGTTCTTC
abundance: -
j_gene: TRBJ2-1
d_gene: TRBD2
v_gene: TRBV27

CDR3aa: CASSLVLAELYEQYF
CDR3nt: TGTGCCAGCAGCTTGGTACTAGCGGAGCTCTACGAGCAGTACTTC
abundance: -
j_gene: TRBJ2-7
d_gene: TRBD2
v_gene: TRBV5-6

CDR3aa: CASSSIWTGGRYSNQPQHF
CDR3nt: TGTGCCAGCAGTTCGATCTGGACAGGGGGGAGGTATAGCAATCAGCCCCAGCATTTT
abundance: -
j_gene: TRBJ1-5
d_gene: TRBD1
v_gene: TRBV27

CDR3aa: CASSDLSGRARSNEQFF
CDR3nt: TGTGCCAGCAGCGACCTTAGCGGGAGGGCCCGTTCTAATGAGCAGTTCTTC
abundance: -
j_gene: TRBJ2-1
d_gene: TRBD2
v_gene: TRBV5-4

CDR3aa: CASSLGLAGPPYEQYF
CDR3nt: TGTGCCAGCAGTTTAGGGCTAGCGGGACCCCCCTACGAGCAGTACTTC
abundance: once
j_gene: TRBJ2-7
d_gene: TRBD2
v_gene: TRBV28